Each of the 30 T cell receptor beta chains below was sequenced from the same sample in a study of T cell changes during pregnancy in multiple sclerosis. This table comes from immunoSEQ multiplex PCR, and its TCRdb copy is limited to in-frame clones, with some not included. The table includes tens of thousands of clones, around 87% detected once. Material: CD4+ T cells from peripheral blood mononuclear cells, obtained in the third trimester of pregnancy. Receptor source: a female donor in good health, enrolled as a control in a pregnancy study.

The chain couples TRBV11-3 to TRBJ1-6, with a tentative D call TRBD1 (6 bases). V lost 5 bases and J 7 bases, leaving 12 bases between the germline ends. CDR1 is SGHNT and CDR2 is YENEEA in the germline V gene. This CDR3 spans 14 amino acids. The CDR3 sequence is CASSLTGWNSPLHF. CDR3 in DNA: TGTGCCAGCAGCCTAACAGGGTGGAATTCACCCCTCCACTTT.

The chain joins TRBV7-9 to TRBJ1-5, with D tentatively TRBD1 (5 bases). V dropped 1 base and J dropped 0 bases, with 16 bases sitting between them. This CDR3 is built from 18 residues. Germline CDR1 and CDR2: SEHNR and FQNEAQ (reference sequence). The CDR3 loop is CASSLGQGDPYSNQPQHF. CDR3 DNA sequence: TGTGCCAGCAGCTTAGGGCAGGGTGACCCCTATAGCAATCAGCCCCAGCATTTT. Drawing the rest from reference TRBV7-9 and TRBJ1-5, the complete variable domain is DTGVSQNPRHKITKRGQNVTFRCDPISEHNRLYWYRQTLGQGPEFLTYFQNEAQLEKSRLLSDRFSAERPKGSFSTLEIQRTEQGDSAMYLCASSLGQGDPYSNQPQHFGDGTRLSIL.

The chain is built from TRBV11-2 and TRBJ2-5, with TRBD2 as a possible D gene (5 bases). Germline V gene sequence: CDR1 SGHAT, CDR2 FQNNGV. The CDR3 runs 16 residues. Trimming removed 1 base at V and 5 bases at J, with 17 bases between. The CDR3 region is CASSLVSVSSRETQYF. The CDR3 DNA sequence: TGTGCCAGCAGCTTAGTTAGCGTCTCGTCCCGGGAGACCCAGTACTTC.

The chain has TRBV19 and TRBJ1-2; TRBD1 might be the D (5 bases). Germline values: CDR1 LNHDA, CDR2 SQIVND (reference sequence). Trimming shortened V by 7 bases and J by 8 bases, and 23 bases separated the two germline ends. The CDR3 runs to 15 residues. CDR3 nucleotide sequence: TGTGCCAGTACCGAGCAGGGCCTGCGGTCCTTGGGCTACACCTTC. It yields the protein CASTEQGLRSLGYTF.

This chain connects TRBV30 to TRBJ2-3, with 9 bases identical to TRBD2. Trimming removed 0 bases from V and 1 base from J; junction bases left unmatched: 5. The CDR3 runs 16 residues. CDR1 and CDR2 (germline): GTSNPN, SVGIG (reference sequence). In DNA, the CDR3 is TGTGCCTGGAGTGTACTTGGCGGGGGGGGCACAGATACGCAGTATTTT. This gives the protein CAWSVLGGGGTDTQYF. The full variable domain, rest sourced from reference TRBV30 and TRBJ2-3, is SQTIHQWPATLVQPVGSPLSLECTVEGTSNPNLYWYRQAAGRGLQLLFYSVGIGQISSEVPQNLSASRPQDRQFILSSKKLLLSDSGFYLCAWSVLGGGGTDTQYFGPGTRLTVL.

This clone was seen a handful of times. V gene TRBV9 combines with J gene TRBJ1-1, with 7 positions matching TRBD1. The germline gives CDR1 SGDLS, CDR2 YYNGEE. Trimming took 3 bases from V and 5 from J; bases not matched to a gene: 10. The CDR3 has 15 amino acids. CDR3 in amino acids: CASSGDLTGSTEAFF. The CDR3 nucleotides read TGTGCCAGCAGCGGAGACCTGACAGGGTCGACTGAAGCTTTCTTT.

The chain recombines TRBV7-2 with TRBJ1-1; 7 bases are a match to TRBD1. Losses at the gene ends were 5 bases for V and 1 base for J; bases not matched to a gene: 7. The CDR3 loop spans 15 amino acids. CDR1 is SGHTA and CDR2 is FQGNSA in the germline V gene. Written as DNA, the CDR3 is TGTGCCAGCAGCCCAAACAGGGGACGGAACACTGAAGCTTTCTTT. Its protein is CASSPNRGRNTEAFF.

The CDR3 region is CASSTYNQPQHF. CDR3 in DNA: TGTGCCAGCAGCACTTACAATCAGCCCCAGCATTTT. The rearrangement uses TRBV7-2 and TRBJ1-5; D is unclear. This CDR3 has 12 residues. Germline V gene lookup returns CDR1 SGHTA and CDR2 FQGNSA. The V and J ends lost 5 bases and 3 bases respectively, with 5 bases between them.

V is TRBV14 and J is TRBJ2-7, with TRBD2 identical over 9 bases. Trimming cost V 6 bases and J 6 bases; bases outside gene matches: 6. This CDR3 spans 13 amino acids. Germline lookup yields CDR1 SGHDN and CDR2 FVKESK. The CDR3 bases are TGTGCCAGCAGAAGTAGCGGGAGTCCCGAGCAGTACTTC. Amino acids: CASRSSGSPEQYF.

CDR3 sequence (DNA): TGCGCCAGCAGGGGAGCGGGAGACCACAATGAGCAGTTCTTC. Protein sequence: CASRGAGDHNEQFF. This sequence joins TRBV5-1 and TRBJ2-1; the match to TRBD2 covers 8 bases. This CDR3 spans 14 amino acids. In germline, CDR1 is SGHRS, CDR2 YFSETQ. V trimming: 5 bases; J trimming: 5 bases; junction bases outside the gene matches: 6.

The chain carries TRBV27 and TRBJ2-7, with 9 bases fitting TRBD2. V was clipped by 1 base and J by 0 bases; unmatched bases: 7. Germline V gene sequence: CDR1 MNHEY, CDR2 SMNVEV (reference sequence). The CDR3 is made up of 17 amino acids. DNA for the CDR3: TGTGCCAGCAGTTTATACGGCGGGGGGGCGCCCTCCTACGAGCAGTACTTC. Translated, it gives CASSLYGGGAPSYEQYF.

The chain links TRBV19 to TRBJ1-2; weak D call: TRBD1 (5 bases). The CDR3 loop spans 17 amino acids. The germline V gene has CDR1 LNHDA and CDR2 SQIVND (reference sequence). Trimming took off 5 bases at V and 1 base at J, with 20 bases between the two ends. The CDR3: CASSPGLKGTSNYGYTF. DNA for the CDR3: TGTGCCAGTAGTCCTGGCCTGAAGGGGACTAGTAACTATGGCTACACCTTC.

A single count supports this clone. The V gene is TRBV5-1, the J gene TRBJ1-2; possibly TRBD1 for D (6 bases). Germline CDR1 reads SGHRS; CDR2 reads YFSETQ. Trimming took 1 base from V and 2 from J, leaving 12 bases between them. The CDR3 extends over 15 amino acids. The CDR3 DNA reads as TGCGCCAGCAGCTTGAAGGGGGGGAACAACTATGGCTACACCTTC. It translates to CASSLKGGNNYGYTF. Drawing the rest from reference TRBV5-1 and TRBJ1-2, the complete variable domain is KAGVTQTPRYLIKTRGQQVTLSCSPISGHRSVSWYQQTPGQGLQFLFEYFSETQRNKGNFPGRFSGRQFSNSRSEMNVSTLELGDSALYLCASSLKGGNNYGYTFGSGTRLTVV.

The chain carries TRBV7-2 and TRBJ1-1; D gene uncertain. The V end was cut by 2 bases, the J end by 2 bases, with 9 bases between. The CDR3 is made up of 14 amino acids. Germline V gene lookup returns CDR1 SGHTA and CDR2 FQGNSA. For the CDR3, the DNA is TGTGCCAGCAGCTTACGGGTACGAAACACTGAAGCTTTCTTT. It codes for CASSLRVRNTEAFF.

CDR3 coding DNA: TGTGCCAGCAGCGTAGGGACAGCGAACAATGAGCAGTTCTTC. Residues: CASSVGTANNEQFF. The chain links TRBV9 to TRBJ2-1, with D possibly TRBD1 on 6 matching bases. The V and J ends lost 0 bases and 5 bases respectively, with 9 bases between them. This CDR3 has 14 residues. Germline V gene lookup returns CDR1 SGDLS and CDR2 YYNGEE.

CDR3 region: CSARHIEAFF. For the CDR3, the DNA is TGCAGTGCTAGACACATTGAAGCTTTCTTT. V is TRBV20-1 and J is TRBJ1-1; no clear D. The CDR3 sequence is 10 residues long. Trimming stripped 2 bases from V and 7 bases from J, with 5 bases between. Germline assignment: CDR1 DFQATT and CDR2 SNEGSKA (reference sequence).

A remark on this clone: Other DNA sequences from this sample encode an identical CDR3 as well. V gene TRBV2 combines with J gene TRBJ1-6, with D tentatively TRBD1 (5 bases). This CDR3 is 12 amino acids long. V was trimmed by 7 bases and J by 8 bases, leaving 9 bases between them. Germline V gives CDR1 SNHLY, CDR2 FYNNEI. The CDR3 protein is CASTRGDSPLHF. CDR3 nucleotides: TGTGCCAGCACTAGGGGTGATTCACCCCTCCACTTT. Drawing the rest from reference TRBV2 and TRBJ1-6, the complete variable domain is EPEVTQTPSHQVTQMGQEVILRCVPISNHLYFYWYRQILGQKVEFLVSFYNNEISEKSEIFDDQFSVERPDGSNFTLKIRSTKLEDSAMYFCASTRGDSPLHFGNGTRLTVT.

Here the CDR3 reads CASSHGQSAGELFF. CDR3 DNA sequence: TGTGCCAGCAGCCACGGACAGTCGGCCGGGGAGCTGTTTTTT. This chain links TRBV6-5 with TRBJ2-2; D might be TRBD1 (6 bases). V lost 6 bases and J 6 bases, leaving 14 bases between the germline ends. The germline CDR1 and CDR2 sequences are MNHEY and SVGAGI. The length of the CDR3 is 14 residues.

This chain links TRBV7-8 with TRBJ2-1; TRBD2 matches 12 bases. Losses at the gene ends were 4 bases for V and 10 bases for J; bases not matched to a gene: 17. Germline V lookup: CDR1 SGHVS, CDR2 FQNEAQ. This CDR3 region has 18 residues. This CDR3 is CASSSRRPTSGGSPEQFF. The CDR3 nucleotides are TGTGCCAGCAGCTCAAGACGTCCGACTAGCGGGGGCTCCCCGGAGCAGTTCTTC.

On this clone itself: The junction differs from germline at one of its ends, possibly a read error. In the same sample, other DNA sequences code for this CDR3. The chain carries TRBV6-5 and TRBJ1-1; 8 bases are a match to TRBD1. The CDR3 totals 16 residues. Germline V lookup: CDR1 MNHEY, CDR2 SVGAGI. The CDR3 loop reads CASSSGRTGMSTEAFF. The DNA of the CDR3 is TGTGCTAGCAGTTCCGGAAGGACAGGGATGAGTACTGAAGCTTTCTTT.

V is TRBV25-1 and J is TRBJ1-1; 9 positions agree with TRBD1. With 0 bases clipped from V and 5 bases from J, the junction kept 7 bases outside the gene matches. From germline, CDR1 is MGHDK and CDR2 SYGVNS. This CDR3 region has 16 residues. CDR3 coding DNA: TGTGCCAGCAGTGAATACCCTGGGACAGGGAGAACTGAAGCTTTCTTT. This codes for CASSEYPGTGRTEAFF.

The count of this clone is one. V is TRBV2 and J is TRBJ1-4, with TRBD1 as a possible D gene (5 bases). The V end was cut by 7 bases, the J end by 8 bases, with 14 bases between. CDR3 length: 13 amino acids. Germline CDR1 and CDR2: SNHLY and FYNNEI. Written as DNA, the CDR3 is TGTGCCAGCAACGGGGGGAGGTACGAAAAACTGTTTTTT. Translated, it gives CASNGGRYEKLFF.

The count of this clone is one. The J gene is TRBJ2-3, the V gene TRBV15; possible D gene TRBD1, 5 bases. The germline V gene has CDR1 LNHNV and CDR2 YYDKDF (reference sequence). CDR3 length: 13 amino acids. The germline V and J ends were trimmed by 5 bases and 4 bases, with 10 bases remaining between them. CDR3 DNA sequence: TGTGCCACCAGCCTAGGGGTGGCAGATACGCAGTATTTT. This translates into CATSLGVADTQYF.

The chain recombines TRBV6-5 with TRBJ1-3, with 10 bases lining up with TRBD1. J gave up 2 bases and V 6 bases, and 4 bases lay outside the gene matches. Germline V lookup: CDR1 MNHEY, CDR2 SVGAGI. The CDR3 runs to 15 residues. The CDR3 DNA reads as TGTGCCAGCAGCATGGGGACAGGGGCTGGAAACACCATATATTTT. Its translation is CASSMGTGAGNTIYF.

This clone was seen once. The chain carries TRBV4-1 and TRBJ2-7, with 14 bases that match TRBD2. Germline CDR1 and CDR2: MGHRA and YSYEKL. V lost 4 bases and J lost 3; bases outside the gene matches: 5. This CDR3 has 16 amino acids. In DNA form, the CDR3 reads TGCGCCAGCAGCCCTAGGGGACTAGCGGGAGACTACGAGCAGTACTTC. Its translation: CASSPRGLAGDYEQYF.

The genes are TRBV19 and TRBJ1-4, with 9 bases fitting TRBD1. V was clipped by 7 bases and J by 6 bases; unmatched bases: 3. The CDR3 spans 13 residues. Germline-derived CDR1 and CDR2 are LNHDA and SQIVND (reference sequence). The CDR3, as DNA: TGTGCCAGTAACAGGGGGCAGGATGAAAAACTGTTTTTT. This translates into CASNRGQDEKLFF.

The chain combines TRBV11-3 with TRBJ2-3, with D possibly matching TRBD1 (6 bases). Deletions cut 5 bases from V and 14 bases from J, with 17 bases between. This CDR3 comprises 12 residues. The germline V gene has CDR1 SGHNT and CDR2 YENEEA. CDR3 amino acids: CASSPTGTLRYF. The CDR3 DNA sequence: TGTGCCAGCAGCCCCACAGGGACCCTTCGGTATTTT.

The chain combines TRBV19 with TRBJ1-5; the D gene is possibly TRBD1 (5 bases). Trimming cost V 6 bases and J 0 bases, with 27 bases left between them. CDR3 length: 20 amino acids. Germline values: CDR1 LNHDA, CDR2 SQIVND (reference sequence). CDR3 protein: CASRMGMPGLSADSNQPQHF. CDR3 nucleotide sequence: TGTGCCAGTAGAATGGGGATGCCGGGACTTTCGGCCGATAGCAATCAGCCCCAGCATTTT.

The gene calls are TRBV18 and TRBJ2-7; the match to TRBD1 covers 10 bases. The CDR3 extends over 16 amino acids. The V and J ends lost 0 bases and 6 bases, in that order; junction bases with no gene match: 8. The germline gives CDR1 KGHSH, CDR2 LQKENI. The CDR3, as DNA: TGTGCCAGCTCACCACCGAGCGGACAGGGGGTCAGCGAGCAGTACTTC. This codes for CASSPPSGQGVSEQYF.

The chain employs TRBV7-2 and TRBJ2-1; possible D gene TRBD1, 6 bases. CDR3 size: 15 residues. Germline CDR1 is SGHTA and CDR2 is FQGNSA. Trimming left V 7 bases short and J 0 bases short, with 13 bases between. The CDR3 reads CASNGGQSSYNEQFF. CDR3 in DNA: TGTGCCAGCAACGGAGGACAGAGCTCCTACAATGAGCAGTTCTTC. Based on the CDR3 plus reference TRBV7-2 and TRBJ2-1, the full variable domain is GAGVSQSPSNKVTEKGKDVELRCDPISGHTALYWYRQSLGQGLEFLIYFQGNSAPDKSGLPSDRFSAERTGGSVSTLTIQRTQQEDSAVYLCASNGGQSSYNEQFFGPGTRLTVL.